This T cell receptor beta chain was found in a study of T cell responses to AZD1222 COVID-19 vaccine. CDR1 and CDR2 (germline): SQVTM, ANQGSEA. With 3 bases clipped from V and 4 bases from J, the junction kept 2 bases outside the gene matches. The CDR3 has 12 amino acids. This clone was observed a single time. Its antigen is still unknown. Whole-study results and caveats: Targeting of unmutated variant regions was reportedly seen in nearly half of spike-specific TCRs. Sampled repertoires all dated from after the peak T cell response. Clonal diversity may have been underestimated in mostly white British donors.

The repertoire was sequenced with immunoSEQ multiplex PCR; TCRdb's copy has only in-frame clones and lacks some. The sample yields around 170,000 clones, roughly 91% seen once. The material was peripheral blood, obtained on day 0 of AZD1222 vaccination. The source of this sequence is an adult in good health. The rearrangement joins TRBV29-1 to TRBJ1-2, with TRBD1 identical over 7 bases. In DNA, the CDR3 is TGCAGCGTTGACGACAGGGCCTATGGCTACACCTTC. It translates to CSVDDRAYGYTF.